Each of the 11 T cell receptor beta chains below was sequenced from the same sample in a study of cytomegalovirus exposure and HLA in healthy donors. The primer mix had 60 Vbeta and 13 Jbeta primers. Clones were sequenced by immunoSEQ multiplex PCR, and TCRdb holds only the in-frame ones, with some missing. This table has 280,000 or so clones, roughly 90% appearing once. The material sequenced was PBMCs. The receptor set was obtained from a woman aged 18-29 years in good health and CMV-seronegative.

This clone appeared a single time. The chain carries TRBV7-9 and TRBJ1-5, with D hard to call. Deletions cut 1 base from V and 5 bases from J, with 12 bases between. This CDR3 has 15 residues. Germline lookup yields CDR1 SEHNR and CDR2 FQNEAQ (reference sequence). The CDR3 spells CASSLGGKRDQPQHF. The CDR3 DNA sequence: TGTGCCAGCAGCTTAGGAGGGAAGCGGGATCAGCCCCAGCATTTT.

This chain links TRBV29-1 with TRBJ2-7; TRBD2 matches at 8 bases. This CDR3 has 13 amino acids. The germline CDR1 and CDR2 sequences are SQVTM and ANQGSEA. Trimming at V came to 5 bases and at J to 4 bases, leaving 7 bases not matched to a gene. CDR3 nucleotides: TGCAGCGTTTTAGCGGGGTTTGAATACGAGCAGTACTTC. Translating it yields CSVLAGFEYEQYF.

The genes are TRBV7-3 and TRBJ2-1, with D uncertain. Germline values: CDR1 SGHTA, CDR2 FQGTGA. This CDR3 is 13 amino acids long. V was trimmed by 5 bases and J by 0 bases, leaving 5 bases between them. This CDR3 reads CASSIYSYNEQFF. CDR3 coding DNA: TGTGCCAGCAGCATATACTCCTACAATGAGCAGTTCTTC.

The chain employs TRBV19 and TRBJ1-5; 8 bases match TRBD1. The CDR3 is 16 amino acids. Germline CDR1 and CDR2: LNHDA and SQIVND (reference sequence). The V gene end was trimmed by 2 bases and the J gene end by 5 bases; junction bases not matched to a gene: 8. The CDR3 loop reads CASSIRTGGVYQPQHF. CDR3 bases: TGTGCCAGTAGTATACGAACAGGGGGAGTTTATCAGCCCCAGCATTTT.

This rearrangement joins TRBV4-2 to TRBJ1-2; TRBD1 agrees at 9 bases. This CDR3 is built from 15 residues. CDR1 is LGHNA, CDR2 YNFKEQ, per germline. The V segment lost 4 bases and the J segment 3 bases; nucleotides outside the gene matches: 6. The CDR3 is CASSPVTGGDYGYTF. CDR3 nucleotides: TGTGCCAGCAGCCCCGTGACAGGGGGGGACTATGGCTACACCTTC.

The chain is built from TRBV7-8 and TRBJ2-6; 14 bases are shared with TRBD2. The CDR3 extends over 22 amino acids. With 3 bases clipped from V and 4 bases from J, the junction kept 17 bases outside the gene matches. Germline V lookup: CDR1 SGHVS, CDR2 FQNEAQ. For the CDR3, the DNA is TGTGCCAGCAGCTTGGAGGAACCTGGACTAGCGGGGGGAATGAGAGGGGCCAACGTCCTGACTTTC. Translation gives CASSLEEPGLAGGMRGANVLTF.

The chain carries TRBV27 and TRBJ1-5, with 7 nucleotides matching TRBD1. The CDR3 contains 15 residues. V gave up 10 bases and J gave up 7 bases; unmatched junction bases: 16. Germline V lookup: CDR1 MNHEY, CDR2 SMNVEV (reference sequence). This CDR3 reads CATSRSQGEVQPQHF. CDR3 in DNA: TGTGCCACCTCAAGGAGCCAGGGGGAGGTCCAGCCCCAGCATTTT.

The rearrangement joins TRBV7-8 to TRBJ2-7; TRBD2 matches 13 bases. This CDR3 is built from 18 residues. The germline CDR1 and CDR2 sequences are SGHVS and FQNEAQ. Trimming cost V 5 bases and J 0 bases; bases outside gene matches: 10. The CDR3 bases are TGTGCCAGCAGCGTCGGACTAGCGGGGGCCACCAGCTCCTACGAGCAGTACTTC. It yields the protein CASSVGLAGATSSYEQYF.

V and J are TRBV9 and TRBJ1-3; 7 bases are shared with TRBD1. This CDR3 region has 15 residues. With V trimmed by 4 bases and J by 4 bases, 8 bases remained unmatched. Looked up from germline, CDR1 is SGDLS and CDR2 is YYNGEE. The CDR3 is CASSLDRVGGNTIYF. The CDR3 DNA follows: TGTGCCAGCAGCCTAGACAGGGTAGGAGGAAACACCATATATTTT.

This clone was seen only once. The V call is TRBV5-1, the J call TRBJ1-6; D ambiguous. Germline lookup yields CDR1 SGHRS and CDR2 YFSETQ. The CDR3 totals 14 residues. Trimming took off 2 bases at V and 10 bases at J, with 13 bases between the two ends. Written as DNA, the CDR3 is TGCGCCAGCAGCTTAGGAGGGCTCGGCTCACCCCTCCACTTT. This codes for CASSLGGLGSPLHF. The entire variable domain, with the rest obtained from reference TRBV5-1 and TRBJ1-6, is as follows: KAGVTQTPRYLIKTRGQQVTLSCSPISGHRSVSWYQQTPGQGLQFLFEYFSETQRNKGNFPGRFSGRQFSNSRSEMNVSTLELGDSALYLCASSLGGLGSPLHFGNGTRLTVT.

The CDR3 loop reads CASGEGMNTEAFF. The CDR3 nucleotides read TGTGCCAGCGGGGAGGGGATGAACACTGAAGCTTTCTTT. The rearrangement uses TRBV19 and TRBJ1-1; D might be TRBD1 (5 bases). This CDR3 has 13 residues. Trimming removed 9 bases at V and 0 bases at J, with 11 bases between. Germline-derived CDR1 and CDR2 are LNHDA and SQIVND (reference sequence).